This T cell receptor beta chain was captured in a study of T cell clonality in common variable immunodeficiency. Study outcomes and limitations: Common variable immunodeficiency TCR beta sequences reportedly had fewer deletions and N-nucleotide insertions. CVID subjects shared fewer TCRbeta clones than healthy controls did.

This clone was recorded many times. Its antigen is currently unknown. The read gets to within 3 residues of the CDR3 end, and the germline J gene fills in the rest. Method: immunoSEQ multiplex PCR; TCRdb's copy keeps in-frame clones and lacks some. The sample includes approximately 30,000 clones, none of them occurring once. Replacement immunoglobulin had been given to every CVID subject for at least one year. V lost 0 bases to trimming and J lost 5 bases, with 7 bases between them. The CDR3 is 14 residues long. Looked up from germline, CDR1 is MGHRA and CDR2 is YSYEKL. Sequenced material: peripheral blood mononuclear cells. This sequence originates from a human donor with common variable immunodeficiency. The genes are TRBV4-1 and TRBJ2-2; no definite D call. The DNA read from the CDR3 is TGCGCCAGCAGCCAAGATAGGGCTACCGGGGAG. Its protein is CASSQDRATGE. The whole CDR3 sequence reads CASSQDRATGELFF.